This T cell receptor beta chain was sequenced during a study of blood T cell repertoires in COVID-19. Study overall: Samples came from the United States, Italy and Spain, spanning acute and convalescent COVID-19. Sources were T cells, B-cell-depleted T cells, or PBMCs; the material itself was cDNA or gDNA.

Original methodology: Nucleated cell counts were estimated from reference gene primer amplification. Using immunoSEQ multiplex PCR, the repertoire was profiled, and TCRdb retains in-frame clones only, with some absent. D and trimming were read from the DNA, whereas the V and J calls and clone size are those reported in that table. The data contain some 180,000 clones, over 75% of them singletons. The sample consisted of peripheral blood. The sequence derives from a woman older than 75 with active or convalescent COVID-19.

The DNA of the CDR3 is TGTGCCAGCTCACTAGGGGGGGACACTGAAGCTTTCTTT. Translation: CASSLGGDTEAFF. The chain is built from TRBV18 and TRBJ1-1, with D tentatively TRBD1 (6 bases). CDR1 and CDR2 (germline): KGHSH, LQKENI. The CDR3 spans 13 residues. The germline V and J ends were trimmed by 4 bases and 3 bases, with 9 bases remaining between them.